This T cell receptor beta chain was identified in a study of T cell repertoires in aging, cancer and after chemotherapy. Multiplex touch-down PCR with TRB-A/B primers amplified rearranged V-D-J TRB sequences. MiXCR was run by TCRdb on the multiplex PCR reads, yielding one entry per CDR3 protein. The sample comprises approximately 610 distinct CDR3 sequences, about 25% of which are singletons, and roughly 46% rests with the top ten. Trimming left V 0 bases short and J 4 bases short, with 5 bases between. Per the germline V gene, CDR1 is LNHDA and CDR2 is SQIVND (reference sequence). The length of the CDR3 is 13 residues. TCR beta rearrangements were amplified from peripheral blood genomic DNA. Judged by abundance, this clonotype is large.

Sequencing was performed on blood. The chain joins TRBV19 to TRBJ2-3; D unclear. The receptor comes from a human donor with a blood cancer. CDR3 bases: TGTGCCAGTAGTATAGATCTTCCAGATACGCAGTATTTT. It specifies CASSIDLPDTQYF.